This T cell receptor (beta chain) originates from a study of regulatory T cells in long-lasting Graves disease. Across the whole study: Graves' patients who were just diagnosed had used antithyroid drugs for under 3 months.

The time point here: newly diagnosed GD, antithyroid drugs for less than 3 months. PBMC-extracted RNA yielded the TCR library. Libraries of TCR beta came from iRepertoire HTBI primers plus Arm-PCR of CDR3 regions. TCRdb re-analysed the multiplex PCR reads in MiXCR, keeping a single row per CDR3 protein. The sample consists of 400,000 to 500,000 distinct CDR3 sequences, about a sixth of them appearing once. The germline V gene encodes CDR1 LNHDA and CDR2 SQIVND (reference sequence). Unmatched junction bases numbered 7, after V lost 7 bases and J lost 3 bases. This CDR3 region has 14 residues. The same data also went into a second study, on T cells in Graves' hyperthyroidism and ophthalmopathy. That source adds: Median prediction lead before ophthalmopathy onset was 6.5 months with the model.

This material consisted of peripheral blood mononuclear cells (PBMCs), taken at new diagnosis, from a patient treated with antithyroid drugs. This TCR derives from a woman aged 30 to 39 with Graves disease. The V and J genes are TRBV19 and TRBJ2-5, with 8 bases identical to TRBD1. CDR3 in DNA: TGTGCCAGTAAGAGGAAGGACAGGGAAGAGACCCAGTACTTC. Translation: CASKRKDREETQYF.